This T cell receptor beta chain was obtained from a study of blood T cell repertoires in COVID-19. Trimming removed 0 bases from V and 8 bases from J; junction bases left unmatched: 1. The CDR3 runs 13 residues. Germline CDR1 and CDR2: SGHVS and FQNEAQ. This table comes from immunoSEQ multiplex PCR, and its TCRdb copy is limited to in-frame clones, with some not included. The sample holds about 140,000 clones, 84% seen once. This clonotype was obtained from a woman in her forties or fifties with acute COVID-19. This rearrangement joins TRBV7-8 to TRBJ2-1; TRBD1 matches 7 bases. Sequences were obtained from PBMCs or T cells enriched from blood (not recorded which). In DNA form, the CDR3 reads TGTGCCAGCAGCTTAGCTGGACAGGATGAGCAGTTCTTC. It specifies CASSLAGQDEQFF.